The 20 T cell receptor beta chains in this list originate from one sample, sequenced in a study of blood T cell repertoires in COVID-19. Profiled with immunoSEQ multiplex PCR; TCRdb holds only in-frame clones, not every one. Among 200,000 to 300,000 clones, over 75% were seen once, and the ten largest hold approximately 0.7%. Sequencing was done on a sample of peripheral blood. These receptors were taken from a human donor in a cohort sampled during active COVID-19.

This chain connects TRBV5-8 to TRBJ2-1; maybe TRBD2 (6 bases). Trimming took 0 bases from V and 2 from J, leaving 12 bases between them. This CDR3 spans 16 amino acids. Germline V gene data show CDR1 as SGHTS and CDR2 as YDEGEE. CDR3 protein: CASSLGWGEAYNEQFF. DNA of the CDR3: TGTGCCAGCAGCTTGGGGTGGGGGGAGGCCTACAATGAGCAGTTCTTC.

This chain joins TRBV29-1 and TRBJ1-2, with D unclear. The CDR3 runs 13 residues. The germline gives CDR1 SQVTM, CDR2 ANQGSEA. V lost 7 bases and J lost 4, with 16 bases in between. The CDR3 loop is CSAAGVFSYGYTF. In DNA, the CDR3 is TGCAGCGCCGCAGGTGTCTTTAGCTATGGCTACACCTTC.

The chain combines TRBV28 with TRBJ1-1, with D unclear. The CDR3 covers 13 residues. The germline CDR1 and CDR2 sequences are MDHEN and SYDVKM. Trimming removed 6 bases from V and 4 bases from J, with 12 bases in between. The CDR3 sequence: CASSQVAGTEAFF. DNA for the CDR3: TGTGCCAGCAGCCAAGTGGCGGGCACTGAAGCTTTCTTT.

The genes are TRBV19 and TRBJ1-1, with unresolved D. The germline V gene encodes CDR1 LNHDA and CDR2 SQIVND (reference sequence). The CDR3 contains 14 residues. The V gene lost 3 bases and the J gene lost 5 bases, with 13 bases spanning the gap. CDR3 loop: CASSIGGLGTEAFF. CDR3 sequence (DNA): TGTGCCAGTAGTATTGGCGGACTTGGGACTGAAGCTTTCTTT.

The V call is TRBV30, the J call TRBJ1-1, with D uncertain. Looked up from germline, CDR1 is GTSNPN and CDR2 is SVGIG (reference sequence). Trimming left V 2 bases short and J 1 base short, with 11 bases between. This CDR3 region has 14 residues. For the CDR3, the DNA is TGTGCCTGGAGTAACGGCGCGGCGAACACTGAAGCTTTCTTT. Translating gives CAWSNGAANTEAFF.

The chain carries TRBV5-1 and TRBJ1-1, with D unclear. The CDR3 is made up of 14 amino acids. Germline V gene lookup returns CDR1 SGHRS and CDR2 YFSETQ. V was shortened by 1 base and J by 7 bases, with 14 bases between the two germline ends. CDR3 in DNA: TGCGCCAGCAGCTTGTATAGTGGAACAGATGAAGCTTTCTTT. This gives the protein CASSLYSGTDEAFF.

The gene calls are TRBV6-2 or TRBV6-3 and TRBJ2-7; 8 nucleotides align to TRBD2. The V segment lost 1 base and the J segment 0 bases; nucleotides outside the gene matches: 2. The CDR3 totals 15 residues. CDR1 is MNHEY and CDR2 is SVGEGT in the germline V gene. In DNA, the CDR3 is TGTGCCAGCAGTTACTTAGCGGGGTCCTCCTACGAGCAGTACTTC. Translating it yields CASSYLAGSSYEQYF.

V is TRBV5-1 and J is TRBJ2-7; D is perhaps TRBD1 (6 bases). CDR1 SGHRS and CDR2 YFSETQ come from the germline V gene. This CDR3 contains 11 residues. V was pared by 0 bases and J by 12 bases, with 10 bases between. The CDR3 sequence: CASSLGQELYF. The CDR3 region has the DNA TGCGCCAGCAGCTTGGGACAGGAACTGTACTTC.

The rearrangement joins TRBV18 to TRBJ1-3; tentative D call: TRBD1 (6 bases). CDR1 is KGHSH and CDR2 is LQKENI in the germline V gene. Trimming took 3 bases from V and 0 from J, leaving 12 bases between them. This CDR3 region has 16 residues. In DNA, the CDR3 is TGTGCCAGCTCACCTGGACAGACTAACTCTGGAAACACCATATATTTT. Protein: CASSPGQTNSGNTIYF. Full variable domain (outside the CDR3, taken from reference TRBV18 and TRBJ1-3): NAGVMQNPRHLVRRRGQEARLRCSPMKGHSHVYWYRQLPEEGLKFMVYLQKENIIDESGMPKERFSAEFPKEGPSILRIQQVVRGDSAAYFCASSPGQTNSGNTIYFGEGSWLTVV.

The J gene is TRBJ2-3, the V gene TRBV29-1, with TRBD2 matching over 9 bases. Germline V CDR1 and CDR2: SQVTM, ANQGSEA. Trimming at V came to 7 bases and at J to 6 bases, leaving 11 bases not matched to a gene. This CDR3 spans 14 amino acids. The CDR3 region is CSAAPSGVRDTQYF. DNA of the CDR3: TGCAGCGCCGCCCCTAGCGGGGTACGGGATACGCAGTATTTT.

The chain has TRBV11-1 and TRBJ1-2; the match to TRBD1 covers 7 bases. J gave up 6 bases and V 5 bases, and 6 bases lay outside the gene matches. CDR3 length: 13 amino acids. Germline V lookup: CDR1 SGHAT, CDR2 FQDESV (reference sequence). DNA for the CDR3: TGTGCCAGCAGCCCCGACAGGGTGCATGGCTACACCTTC. Its translation: CASSPDRVHGYTF.

The gene calls are TRBV7-2 and TRBJ1-6, with D maybe TRBD1 (5 bases). Germline V gene lookup returns CDR1 SGHTA and CDR2 FQGNSA. CDR3 length: 15 amino acids. Trimming took 4 bases from V and 10 from J, leaving 17 bases between them. Written as DNA, the CDR3 is TGTGCCAGCAGCTCATTGGTGGGGGGTGAGTCACCCCTCCACTTT. Its translation: CASSSLVGGESPLHF.

The chain is built from TRBV7-9 and TRBJ2-1, with 8 bases aligning to TRBD1. Losses at the gene ends were 5 bases for V and 6 bases for J; bases not matched to a gene: 12. Germline V lookup: CDR1 SEHNR, CDR2 FQNEAQ (reference sequence). This CDR3 has 16 residues. CDR3: CASSTWTGSKVNEQFF. CDR3 coding DNA: TGTGCCAGCAGCACTTGGACAGGGTCGAAGGTCAATGAGCAGTTCTTC.

The V and J genes are TRBV5-6 and TRBJ2-7; D ambiguous. The V and J ends lost 1 base and 4 bases respectively, with 6 bases between them. The CDR3 is 12 residues long. Germline assignment: CDR1 SGHDT and CDR2 YYEEEE. CDR3 in DNA: TGTGCCAGCAGCTTGCGTATTTACGAGCAGTACTTC. This sequence encodes CASSLRIYEQYF.

The genes are TRBV2 and TRBJ1-2, with D maybe TRBD1 (5 bases). The CDR3 extends over 12 amino acids. V was clipped by 6 bases and J by 2 bases, with 7 bases between them. Germline lookup yields CDR1 SNHLY and CDR2 FYNNEI. CDR3 coding DNA: TGTGCCAGCAGGACAGACAACTATGGCTACACCTTC. It specifies CASRTDNYGYTF.

The chain links TRBV6-1 to TRBJ1-5; perhaps TRBD1 as D (5 bases). The CDR3 is made up of 13 amino acids. The V and J ends lost 2 bases and 7 bases respectively, with 9 bases between them. Germline CDR1 is MNHNS and CDR2 is SASEGT. The CDR3 coding sequence is TGTGCCAGCAGTGAACCAGGGTGGCAGCCCCAGCATTTT. It is translated as CASSEPGWQPQHF.

V and J are TRBV4-2 and TRBJ1-2; D unresolved. Germline CDR1 is LGHNA and CDR2 is YNFKEQ. This CDR3 is 15 amino acids long. The ends were cut back, 2 bases at V and 7 bases at J, with 17 bases in the middle. CDR3 bases: TGTGCCAGCAGCCAAAATCCCGGGAGTATCGGTGGCTACACCTTC. Its protein product is CASSQNPGSIGGYTF.

This rearrangement joins TRBV7-6 to TRBJ1-1; 10 nucleotides line up with TRBD1. There are 14 residues in the CDR3. Germline CDR1 and CDR2: SGHVS and FNYEAQ. V shed 5 bases, J shed 3 bases, and the junction held 3 bases outside the gene matches. The CDR3 DNA is TGTGCCAGCAGCCGGGACAGGGGACACACTGAAGCTTTCTTT. The encoded protein is CASSRDRGHTEAFF.

The V and J genes are TRBV6-2 or TRBV6-3 and TRBJ1-2; 9 positions agree with TRBD1. Germline V gene lookup returns CDR1 MNHEY and CDR2 SVGEGT. V gave up 2 bases and J gave up 4 bases; unmatched junction bases: 2. This CDR3 has 14 amino acids. The CDR3 DNA reads TGTGCCAGCAGTTACGGGACAGGGTCCTATGGCTACACCTTC. Its protein product is CASSYGTGSYGYTF.

The chain recombines TRBV10-3 with TRBJ1-1, with TRBD1 as a possible D gene (6 bases). Germline values: CDR1 ENHRY, CDR2 SYGVKD. CDR3 length equals 12 residues. Deletions cut 8 bases from V and 1 base from J, with 8 bases between. CDR3 residues: CAIGGANTEAFF. In nucleotides, the CDR3 is TGTGCCATCGGGGGGGCGAACACTGAAGCTTTCTTT.